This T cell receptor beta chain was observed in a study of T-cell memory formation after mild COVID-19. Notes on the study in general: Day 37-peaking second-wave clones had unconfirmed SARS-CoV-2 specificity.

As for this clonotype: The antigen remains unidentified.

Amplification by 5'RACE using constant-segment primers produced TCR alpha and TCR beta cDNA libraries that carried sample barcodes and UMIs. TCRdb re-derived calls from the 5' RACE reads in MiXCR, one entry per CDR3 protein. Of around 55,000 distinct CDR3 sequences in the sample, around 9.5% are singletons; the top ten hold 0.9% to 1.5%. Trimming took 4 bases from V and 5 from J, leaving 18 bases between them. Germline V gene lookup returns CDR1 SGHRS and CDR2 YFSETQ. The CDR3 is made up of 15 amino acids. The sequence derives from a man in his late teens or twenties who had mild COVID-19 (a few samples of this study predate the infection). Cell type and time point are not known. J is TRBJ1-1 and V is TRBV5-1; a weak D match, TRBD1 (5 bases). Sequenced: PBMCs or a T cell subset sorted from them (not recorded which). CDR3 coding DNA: TGCGCCAGCAGCGCTGGGGCCCCCGGCGGGACTGAAGCTTTCTTT. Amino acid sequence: CASSAGAPGGTEAFF.